These 27 T cell receptor beta chains share one sample of origin, sequenced in a study of blood T cell repertoires in COVID-19. Sequenced by immunoSEQ multiplex PCR; TCRdb stores in-frame clones only, minus some. Of 200,000 to 250,000 clones detected, around nine tenths appear once; the ten largest clones hold 0.65% to 0.85%. Sequencing used peripheral blood. The receptors shown here come from a man aged 55 to 70 with COVID-19, enrolled during active disease.

The chain carries TRBV7-9 and TRBJ1-4; D remains ambiguous. CDR3 length: 14 residues. V lost 5 bases to trimming and J lost 2 bases, with 9 bases between them. CDR1 is SEHNR, CDR2 FQNEAQ, per germline (reference sequence). The CDR3 DNA follows: TGTGCCAGCAGCCCTTGGCAGACTAATGAAAAACTGTTTTTT. Amino acid sequence: CASSPWQTNEKLFF.

This chain links TRBV7-8 with TRBJ2-2, with D tentatively TRBD1 (6 bases). V dropped 7 bases and J dropped 5 bases, with 17 bases sitting between them. The CDR3 sequence is 15 residues long. Germline CDR1 and CDR2: SGHVS and FQNEAQ. The CDR3 DNA reads as TGTGCCAGCAACAACCAGGGGCTTCGGACCGGGGAGCTGTTTTTT. As protein: CASNNQGLRTGELFF.

The V and J genes are TRBV6-5 and TRBJ1-6; D is possibly TRBD1 (5 bases). Trimming left V 6 bases short and J 0 bases short, with 9 bases between. CDR1 is MNHEY, CDR2 SVGAGI, per germline. The CDR3 extends over 15 amino acids. This CDR3 is CASRVDSSYNSPLHF. CDR3 nucleotides: TGTGCCAGCAGGGTAGACAGCTCCTATAATTCACCCCTCCACTTT.

This chain joins TRBV4-1 and TRBJ2-1, with 12 bases aligning to TRBD2. The V segment lost 4 bases and the J segment 4 bases; nucleotides outside the gene matches: 8. CDR3 length: 17 residues. In germline, CDR1 is MGHRA, CDR2 YSYEKL. The CDR3 DNA sequence: TGCGCCAGCAGCCGAAGACTAGCGGGGGACCTTTACAATGAGCAGTTCTTC. Translated: CASSRRLAGDLYNEQFF.

The rearrangement joins TRBV10-3 to TRBJ1-5; D is perhaps TRBD1 (5 bases). From germline, CDR1 is ENHRY and CDR2 SYGVKD. The CDR3 has 14 residues. V dropped 0 bases and J dropped 6 bases, with 9 bases sitting between them. Here the CDR3 reads CAISESQGGQPQHF. As DNA, the CDR3 is TGTGCCATCAGTGAGTCGCAGGGCGGTCAGCCCCAGCATTTT.

This chain links TRBV7-2 with TRBJ2-5, with D possibly TRBD1 on 5 matching bases. From germline, CDR1 is SGHTA and CDR2 FQGNSA. The CDR3 is made up of 14 amino acids. V lost 2 bases, J lost 5 bases, and 12 bases lay in between. CDR3 in DNA: TGTGCCAGCAGCTTACCCTTCAGGGATGAGACCCAGTACTTC. It specifies CASSLPFRDETQYF.

This chain joins TRBV3-1 (or the pseudogene TRBV3-2) and TRBJ1-2, with 8 bases aligning to TRBD1. The germline gives CDR1 LGHDT, CDR2 YNNKEL (reference sequence). The CDR3 covers 16 residues. V gave up 1 base and J gave up 7 bases; unmatched junction bases: 11. CDR3 region: CASSQALDRGGSGYTF. CDR3 nucleotide sequence: TGTGCCAGCAGCCAAGCTCTCGACAGGGGTGGCAGTGGCTACACCTTC.

The chain joins TRBV5-1 to TRBJ1-3; D might be TRBD1 (6 bases). The CDR3 is made up of 15 amino acids. With 2 bases removed from V and 0 bases from J, the gap between germline ends came to 9 bases. Germline lookup yields CDR1 SGHRS and CDR2 YFSETQ. CDR3 DNA sequence: TGCGCCAGCAGCTTTGTGGGGGCCTCTGGAAACACCATATATTTT. Amino acid sequence: CASSFVGASGNTIYF.

The chain has TRBV6-1 and TRBJ1-4; D is unresolved. This CDR3 has 15 residues. CDR1 MNHNS and CDR2 SASEGT come from the germline V gene. V lost 1 base to trimming and J lost 3 bases, with 9 bases between them. This chain's CDR3 is CASSEVRQANEKLFF. For the CDR3, the DNA is TGTGCCAGCAGTGAAGTTCGACAAGCTAATGAAAAACTGTTTTTT.

V gene TRBV4-1 combines with J gene TRBJ1-3, with D hard to call. Trimming took off 3 bases at V and 2 bases at J, with 14 bases between the two ends. This CDR3 contains 16 residues. Germline assignment: CDR1 MGHRA and CDR2 YSYEKL. CDR3 region: CASSHKDGVPGNTIYF. CDR3 nucleotides: TGCGCCAGCAGCCACAAAGACGGGGTCCCTGGAAACACCATATATTTT.

V is TRBV28 and J is TRBJ2-7; 7 bases align to TRBD2. After removal of 7 bases from V and 5 bases from J, the junction contained 14 bases not matched to a gene. Germline values: CDR1 MDHEN, CDR2 SYDVKM. The CDR3 runs 15 residues. The CDR3 loop reads CASNPPAGGRHEQYF. The CDR3 coding sequence is TGTGCCAGCAACCCCCCGGCGGGCGGGAGACACGAGCAGTACTTC.

The CDR3 spells CASSIGTSNYGYTF. CDR3 nucleotides: TGTGCCAGTAGTATTGGTACATCTAACTATGGCTACACCTTC. J is TRBJ1-2 and V is TRBV19; D gene unclear. V dropped 3 bases and J dropped 0 bases, with 8 bases sitting between them. Germline V gene sequence: CDR1 LNHDA, CDR2 SQIVND (reference sequence). The CDR3 is 14 amino acids.

J is TRBJ1-4 and V is TRBV19; maybe TRBD1 (5 bases). The length of the CDR3 is 15 residues. Germline assignment: CDR1 LNHDA and CDR2 SQIVND (reference sequence). The V end was cut by 7 bases, the J end by 0 bases, with 12 bases between. CDR3: CASTGSLATNEKLFF. The DNA for the CDR3 is TGTGCCAGTACAGGGTCCCTCGCAACTAATGAAAAACTGTTTTTT.

The chain recombines TRBV7-2 with TRBJ2-2; TRBD1 matches at 8 bases. The V gene's germline CDR1 is SGHTA and CDR2 FQGNSA. The CDR3 is made up of 15 amino acids. V was clipped by 0 bases and J by 5 bases; unmatched bases: 2. This chain's CDR3 is CASSLATGGTGELFF. The CDR3 DNA sequence: TGTGCCAGCAGCTTAGCCACAGGGGGAACCGGGGAGCTGTTTTTT.

The V gene is TRBV20-1, the J gene TRBJ2-7; 7 bases match TRBD2. Germline CDR1 and CDR2: DFQATT and SNEGSKA (reference sequence). This CDR3 is built from 16 residues. The trim removed 3 bases at V and 0 bases at J, leaving 11 bases unmatched. The DNA for the CDR3 is TGCAGTGCTAGTGACAGACTACTAGCGAGCTCCTACGAGCAGTACTTC. Its protein product is CSASDRLLASSYEQYF.

The rearrangement links TRBV2 to TRBJ1-1, with TRBD1 matching over 7 bases. This CDR3 has 12 amino acids. Germline CDR1 SNHLY, CDR2 FYNNEI. The V gene end was trimmed by 6 bases and the J gene end by 7 bases; junction bases not matched to a gene: 5. The CDR3 DNA reads as TGTGCCAGCAGCCCGCGACAGGGTGAAGCTTTCTTT. It yields the protein CASSPRQGEAFF.

The rearrangement uses TRBV5-6 and TRBJ1-2; maybe TRBD1 (6 bases). Germline V gives CDR1 SGHDT, CDR2 YYEEEE. This CDR3 comprises 15 residues. V lost 4 bases and J 2 bases, leaving 15 bases between the germline ends. The CDR3 DNA reads TGTGCCAGCAGCCTGGAACAGGGAGGGAACTATGGCTACACCTTC. Residues: CASSLEQGGNYGYTF.

CDR3 amino acids: CASSLVQSGSGSHEQYF. CDR3 nucleotides: TGTGCCAGCAGCTTGGTTCAGTCGGGGTCAGGTAGTCACGAGCAGTACTTC. V and J are TRBV5-5 and TRBJ2-7, with D perhaps matching TRBD2 (5 bases). CDR3 length: 17 residues. The germline CDR1 and CDR2 sequences are SGHKS and YYEKEE (reference sequence). V lost 0 bases to trimming and J lost 5 bases, with 21 bases between them.

V gene TRBV12-5 combines with J gene TRBJ2-1, with 8 bases identical to TRBD1. CDR3 length: 14 amino acids. With 4 bases clipped from V and 7 bases from J, the junction kept 6 bases outside the gene matches. From germline, CDR1 is LGHNT and CDR2 FRNRAP. The DNA of the CDR3 is TGTGCTAGTGGTTCGTCTAACAGGGGGAATGAGCAGTTCTTC. Residues: CASGSSNRGNEQFF. Supplemented by reference TRBV12-5 and TRBJ2-1, the full variable domain reads DARVTQTPRHKVTEMGQEVTMRCQPILGHNTVFWYRQTMMQGLELLAYFRNRAPLDDSGMPKDRFSAEMPDATLATLKIQPSEPRDSAVYFCASGSSNRGNEQFFGPGTRLTVL.

V and J are TRBV7-2 and TRBJ2-7; 7 positions match TRBD2. V lost 2 bases and J lost 2; bases outside the gene matches: 6. This CDR3 region has 15 residues. CDR1 and CDR2 from the germline V gene are SGHTA and FQGNSA. The CDR3 nucleotides are TGTGCCAGCAGCTTATCCGACAGCGGGACCTACGAGCAGTACTTC. Translating gives CASSLSDSGTYEQYF.

This chain joins TRBV29-1 and TRBJ1-5; D remains ambiguous. The ends were cut back, 4 bases at V and 4 bases at J, with 8 bases in the middle. Germline V CDR1 and CDR2: SQVTM, ANQGSEA. This CDR3 contains 12 residues. The CDR3 loop reads CSVGGANQPQHF. CDR3 sequence (DNA): TGCAGCGTTGGGGGAGCTAATCAGCCCCAGCATTTT.

The chain recombines TRBV11-2 with TRBJ1-1; D call uncertain. CDR1 and CDR2 from the germline V gene are SGHAT and FQNNGV. The V and J ends lost 3 bases and 1 base respectively, with 15 bases between them. The CDR3 totals 16 residues. The CDR3 DNA sequence: TGTGCCAGCAGCTTGCCCGGGGTTCCGAGGAACACTGAAGCTTTCTTT. This codes for CASSLPGVPRNTEAFF.

The V and J genes are TRBV6-6 and TRBJ2-5; D is possibly TRBD1 (5 bases). Trimming removed 5 bases at V and 2 bases at J, with 6 bases between. Per the germline V gene, CDR1 is MNHNY and CDR2 is SVGAGI (reference sequence). This CDR3 has 12 residues. CDR3 sequence: CASSPGQETQYF. CDR3 nucleotide sequence: TGTGCCAGCAGTCCAGGGCAAGAGACCCAGTACTTC.

J is TRBJ1-5 and V is TRBV19, with 10 bases matching TRBD1. The CDR3 spans 16 residues. Trimming took 6 bases from V and 2 from J; bases not matched to a gene: 7. Germline CDR1 is LNHDA and CDR2 is SQIVND (reference sequence). The CDR3 region has the DNA TGTGCCAGTAGCACACTGGGGACAGGGGGCAATCAGCCCCAGCATTTT. Translated, it gives CASSTLGTGGNQPQHF.

This clone was recorded once. This sequence joins TRBV5-4 and TRBJ1-6; D unresolved. The CDR3 length is 15 residues. The germline V gene has CDR1 SGHNT and CDR2 YYREEE (reference sequence). Trimming removed 10 bases at V and 10 bases at J, with 24 bases between. Here the CDR3 reads CAVTEGGARNSPLHF. Here the CDR3 DNA reads TGTGCCGTAACAGAGGGCGGAGCACGAAACTCACCCCTCCACTTT. Combining the CDR3 with reference TRBV5-4 and TRBJ1-6 gives the whole variable domain ETGVTQSPTHLIKTRGQQVTLRCSSQSGHNTVSWYQQALGQGPQFIFQYYREEENGRGNFPPRFSGLQFPNYSSELNVNALELDDSALYLCAVTEGGARNSPLHFGNGTRLTVT.

The chain carries TRBV18 and TRBJ2-7, with D possibly matching TRBD1 (6 bases). Trimming pared 2 bases from V and 3 bases from J, leaving 8 bases between. CDR1 is KGHSH and CDR2 is LQKENI in the germline V gene. The CDR3 totals 13 residues. The CDR3 loop reads CASSPGTIYEQYF. As DNA, the CDR3 is TGTGCCAGCTCACCAGGGACAATCTACGAGCAGTACTTC. Drawing the rest from reference TRBV18 and TRBJ2-7, the complete variable domain is NAGVMQNPRHLVRRRGQEARLRCSPMKGHSHVYWYRQLPEEGLKFMVYLQKENIIDESGMPKERFSAEFPKEGPSILRIQQVVRGDSAAYFCASSPGTIYEQYFGPGTRLTVT.

V usage is TRBV5-1 and J usage is TRBJ1-2, with D unclear. The CDR3 extends over 14 amino acids. Germline lookup yields CDR1 SGHRS and CDR2 YFSETQ. The germline V and J ends were trimmed by 0 bases and 2 bases, with 8 bases remaining between them. CDR3 protein: CASSLAQSNYGYTF. CDR3 DNA sequence: TGCGCCAGCAGCTTGGCTCAGTCGAACTATGGCTACACCTTC.